Sequencing of this TCR beta chain was carried out in a study of blood T cell repertoires in COVID-19. CDR3 length: 12 residues. Germline V lookup: CDR1 MNHEY, CDR2 SMNVEV (reference sequence). The germline V and J ends were trimmed by 5 bases and 9 bases, with 14 bases remaining between them. TCRdb's copy holds only in-frame clones and misses some; the assay was immunoSEQ multiplex PCR. Of some 110,000 clones in the sample, around nine tenths were seen once. The genes are TRBV27 and TRBJ2-7; tentative D call: TRBD1 (6 bases). The receptor was isolated from a human donor in a cohort sampled during active COVID-19. Sequenced: peripheral blood. CDR3 amino acids: CASSVTGSGQYF. The DNA of the CDR3 is TGTGCCAGCAGTGTAACAGGGTCGGGGCAGTACTTC.